The clone carrying this TCR beta chain was recorded at least ten times. Its antigen remains unknown. This sample was taken from a study of glioma-infiltrating T cells. Amplification of TCR alpha and beta CDR3 regions from RNA used iRepertoire nested multiplex PCR. For one-step reverse transcription and amplification, 100-400 ng of tissue mRNA or PBMC total RNA was used. TCRdb re-called the multiplex PCR reads through MiXCR, storing one row per CDR3 protein. Among more than 300,000 distinct CDR3 sequences listed, around 45% were seen once. Germline V gene data show CDR1 as MNHEY and CDR2 as SVGEGT. The CDR3 sequence is 15 residues long. V lost 2 bases to trimming and J lost 0 bases, with 9 bases between them. Study-wide findings and caveats: Shared blood CDR3 signature motifs marked patients with low tissue-blood divergence.

The TCR was taken from a human donor with low-grade glioma or glioblastoma, undergoing nonglioma brain surgery, or in good health (not recorded which). The chain combines TRBV6-2 or TRBV6-3 with TRBJ2-3; D may be TRBD1 (6 bases). The sequenced sample consisted of glioma tissue, nonneoplastic brain tissue, or PBMCs (not recorded which). CDR3 DNA: TGTGCCAGCAGTTACGCAGGGGACAGCACAGATACGCAGTATTTT. Translating gives CASSYAGDSTDTQYF.